This T cell receptor (beta chain) stems from a study of control samples from healthy donors and cancer patients. Germline assignment: CDR1 KGHSH and CDR2 LQKENI. V was pared by 1 base and J by 3 bases, with 13 bases between. This CDR3 is 15 amino acids long. Using immunoSEQ multiplex PCR, the repertoire was profiled, and TCRdb retains in-frame clones only, with some absent. The sample includes approximately 120,000 clones, about 90% of them seen just once. This rearrangement joins TRBV18 to TRBJ2-7; D possibly corresponds to TRBD1 (5 bases). The TCR was taken from a man aged 60 to 75 in good health. The specimen sequenced was blood. CDR3 sequence reads: CASSPQGQGIYEQYF. CDR3 in DNA: TGTGCCAGCTCACCACAAGGCCAGGGCATCTACGAGCAGTACTTC.